This passage covers 6 T cell receptor beta chains from one sample sequenced in a study of T cell repertoires in cytomegalovirus infection. Via MiXCR, TCRdb re-called the reads, giving one row per CDR3 protein. The repertoire consists of about 900,000 distinct CDR3 sequences, with around 29% occurring once and the leading ten covering more than 12%. These receptors have no identified antigens. The specimen comprised cultured CD8+ T cells from PBMCs, sampled from culture after CMV antigen stimulation. The source is a human donor in good health (CMV status not recorded). Some clones in this sample may be carry-over from other donors' samples.

In this sample, this clonotype turned up a few times. The gene calls are TRBV7-9 and TRBJ1-1; D is unclear. The germline V gene encodes CDR1 SEHNR and CDR2 FQNEAQ (reference sequence). V shed 5 bases and J shed 4 bases, with 2 bases lying between them. CDR3 size: 10 residues. CDR3 DNA sequence: TGTGCCAGCAGCATCACTGAAGCTTTCTTT. Its translation: CASSITEAFF.

The V and J genes are TRBV10-3 and TRBJ2-3; 9 bases are shared with TRBD2. Germline CDR1 ENHRY, CDR2 SYGVKD. The V gene end was trimmed by 0 bases and the J gene end by 6 bases; junction bases not matched to a gene: 13. The CDR3 has 18 residues. CDR3 protein: CAISESGMAGGPPDTQYF. DNA for the CDR3: TGTGCCATCAGTGAGTCGGGAATGGCGGGGGGGCCTCCGGATACGCAGTATTTT.

The chain couples TRBV10-1 to TRBJ2-7; D is tentatively TRBD1 or TRBD2 (5 bases each). Germline V gene data show CDR1 as WNHNN and CDR2 as SYGVQD (reference sequence). The length of the CDR3 is 16 residues. V was trimmed by 5 bases and J by 7 bases, leaving 24 bases between them. The CDR3 bases are TGCGCCAGCAGTCTAGCTTCCCGGACACGAGCTCCAGAGCAGTACTTC. Protein product: CASSLASRTRAPEQYF.

This clonotype came up a few times. This rearrangement joins TRBV27 to TRBJ1-2; TRBD1 matches 8 bases. CDR1 MNHEY and CDR2 SMNVEV come from the germline V gene (reference sequence). The CDR3 sequence is 15 residues long. V shed 3 bases and J 3 bases; nucleotides not matched to a gene: 6. The DNA for the CDR3 is TGTGCCAGCAGTTTTTACAGGGGGGGGGACTATGGCTACACCTTC. This gives the protein CASSFYRGGDYGYTF.

Concerning this clonotype: A much larger clone lies one base from this, so it may be a read error. This chain joins TRBV7-6 and TRBJ1-2; D may be TRBD1 (6 bases). Germline CDR1 is SGHVS and CDR2 is FNYEAQ. The CDR3 sequence is 18 residues long. The CDR3 here is CANSPRSVRGEDNYGYTF. In DNA, the CDR3 is TGTGCCAACAGCCCCCGCTCGGTGAGGGGGGAAGACAACTATGGCTACACCTTC.

This clonotype has just a few counts. V and J are TRBV11-2 and TRBJ2-1, with D uncertain. V lost 0 bases, J lost 9 bases, and 15 bases lay in between. The length of the CDR3 is 15 residues. Germline assignment: CDR1 SGHAT and CDR2 FQNNGV. CDR3 nucleotides: TGTGCCAGCAGCTTAGATTCAAAAAGGGTGGGTGAGCAGTTCTTC. Protein: CASSLDSKRVGEQFF.